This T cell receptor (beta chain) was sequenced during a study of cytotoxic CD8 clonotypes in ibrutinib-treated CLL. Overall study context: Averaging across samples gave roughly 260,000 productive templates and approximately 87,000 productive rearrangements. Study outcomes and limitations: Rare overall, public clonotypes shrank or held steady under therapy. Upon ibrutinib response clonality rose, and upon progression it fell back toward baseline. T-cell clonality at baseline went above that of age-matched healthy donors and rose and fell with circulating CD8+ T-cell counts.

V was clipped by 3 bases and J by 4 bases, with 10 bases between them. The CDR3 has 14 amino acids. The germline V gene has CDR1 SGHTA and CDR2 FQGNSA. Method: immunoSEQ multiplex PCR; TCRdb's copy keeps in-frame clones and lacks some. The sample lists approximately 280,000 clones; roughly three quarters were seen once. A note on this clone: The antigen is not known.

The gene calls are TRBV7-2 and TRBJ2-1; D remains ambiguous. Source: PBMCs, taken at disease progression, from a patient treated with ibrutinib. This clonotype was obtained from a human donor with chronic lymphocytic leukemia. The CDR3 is CASSFPGVYNEQFF. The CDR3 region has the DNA TGTGCCAGCAGCTTCCCTGGGGTTTACAATGAGCAGTTCTTC.